This TCR beta chain was observed in a study of T cells after yellow fever vaccination. V was cut by 0 bases and J by 2 bases, with 9 bases left in between. Germline values: CDR1 SGHRS, CDR2 YFSETQ. The CDR3 has 14 amino acids. Study results and caveats: Subsequent to the booster, the majority of primary-vaccination clones reappeared (roughly 97% CD4, 70% to 90% CD8).

This clonotype was seen many times. Its antigen is not identified. TCRdb reanalysed the 5' RACE reads using MiXCR and keeps one entry per CDR3 protein. This sample has hundreds of thousands of distinct CDR3 sequences, with approximately 3.8% found just once. This specimen was PBMCs, taken on the day of the yellow fever booster vaccination. This receptor was identified in a man aged 18 to 30 who received the YFV17D yellow fever vaccine. The chain couples TRBV5-1 to TRBJ2-7, with D perhaps TRBD2 (5 bases). The chain's CDR3 is CASSLVGVAYEQYF. The CDR3 DNA reads TGCGCCAGCAGCTTGGTCGGGGTTGCCTACGAGCAGTACTTC. Filled out from reference TRBV5-1 and TRBJ2-7, the complete variable domain reads KAGVTQTPRYLIKTRGQQVTLSCSPISGHRSVSWYQQTPGQGLQFLFEYFSETQRNKGNFPGRFSGRQFSNSRSEMNVSTLELGDSALYLCASSLVGVAYEQYFGPGTRLTVT.